This T cell receptor beta chain was documented in a study of breast tumors, draining lymph nodes, adjacent tissues. Remarks on this clonotype: Antigen unknown.

This CDR3 contains 14 residues. Trimming took off 2 bases at V and 8 bases at J, with 13 bases between the two ends. Germline assignment: CDR1 SGHNT and CDR2 YYREEE (reference sequence). TCRdb independently ran MiXCR on the multiplex PCR reads; one entry per CDR3 protein. The data contain about 13,000 distinct CDR3 sequences, 45% to 55% of them singletons. Study conclusions and caveats: Tumor TCR diversity was below lymph nodes but above nontumor tissue. Luminal-like breast cancer showed significantly higher tumor–nontumor repertoire similarity than basal-like. Data fit most tumor T cells coming from lymph node, expanding in tumor. Data only fit, rather than demonstrated, lymph node origin of most tumor T cells.

V usage is TRBV5-4 and J usage is TRBJ1-4, with D maybe TRBD1 (6 bases). This sequence was found in a female donor with breast cancer. Some clones in this sample may be carry-over from other donors' samples. Sequenced sample: tumor-adjacent breast tissue. CDR3 region: CASSFTGNREKLFF. As DNA, the CDR3 is TGTGCCAGCAGCTTCACAGGGAACCGGGAAAAACTGTTTTTT.